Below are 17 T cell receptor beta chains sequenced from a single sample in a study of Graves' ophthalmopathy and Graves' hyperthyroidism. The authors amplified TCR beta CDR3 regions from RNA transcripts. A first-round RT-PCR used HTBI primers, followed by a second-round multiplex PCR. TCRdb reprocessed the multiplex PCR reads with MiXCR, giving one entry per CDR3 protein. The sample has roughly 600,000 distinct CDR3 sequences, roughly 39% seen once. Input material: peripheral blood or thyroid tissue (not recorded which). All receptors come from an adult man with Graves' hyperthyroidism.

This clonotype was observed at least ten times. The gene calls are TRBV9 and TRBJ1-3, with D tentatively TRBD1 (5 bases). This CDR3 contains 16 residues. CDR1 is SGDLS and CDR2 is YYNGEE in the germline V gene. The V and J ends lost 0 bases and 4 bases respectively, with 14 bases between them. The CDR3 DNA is TGTGCCAGCAGCGTAGGGCCCCAGGGCGCCGGAAACACCATATATTTT. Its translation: CASSVGPQGAGNTIYF. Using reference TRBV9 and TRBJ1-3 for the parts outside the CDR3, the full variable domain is DSGVTQTPKHLITATGQRVTLRCSPRSGDLSVYWYQQSLDQGLQFLIQYYNGEERAKGNILERFSAQQFPDLHSELNLSSLELGDSALYFCASSVGPQGAGNTIYFGEGSWLTVV.

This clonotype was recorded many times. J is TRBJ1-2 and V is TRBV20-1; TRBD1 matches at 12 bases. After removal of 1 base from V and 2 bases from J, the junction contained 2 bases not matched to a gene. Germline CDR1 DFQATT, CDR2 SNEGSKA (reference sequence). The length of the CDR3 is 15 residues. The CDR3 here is CSARAGTGGNYGYTF. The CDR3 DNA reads TGCAGTGCTAGAGCCGGGACAGGGGGCAACTATGGCTACACCTTC.

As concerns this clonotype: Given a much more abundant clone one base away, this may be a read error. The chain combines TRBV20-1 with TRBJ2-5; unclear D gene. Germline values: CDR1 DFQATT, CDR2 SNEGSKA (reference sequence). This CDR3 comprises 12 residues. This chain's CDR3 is CSVVQVEETQYF. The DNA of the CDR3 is TGCAGCGTTGTCCAGGTGGAAGAGACCCAGTACTTC.

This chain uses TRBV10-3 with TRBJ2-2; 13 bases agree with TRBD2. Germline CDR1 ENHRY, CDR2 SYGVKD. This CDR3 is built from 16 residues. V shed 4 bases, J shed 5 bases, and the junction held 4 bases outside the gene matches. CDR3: CAISVTSGGLTGELFF. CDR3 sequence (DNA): TGTGCCATCAGTGTGACTAGCGGGGGGCTTACCGGGGAGCTGTTTTTT.

CDR3 bases: TGTGCCAGCAGCTTAGATCAGTTTAACACCGGGGAGCTGTTTTTT. It encodes CASSLDQFNTGELFF. The V and J genes are TRBV11-3 and TRBJ2-2; D ambiguous. Per the germline V gene, CDR1 is SGHNT and CDR2 is YENEEA. Between the trimmed V and J ends, which lost 0 bases and 2 bases, there was a span of 7 bases. The CDR3 has 15 residues.

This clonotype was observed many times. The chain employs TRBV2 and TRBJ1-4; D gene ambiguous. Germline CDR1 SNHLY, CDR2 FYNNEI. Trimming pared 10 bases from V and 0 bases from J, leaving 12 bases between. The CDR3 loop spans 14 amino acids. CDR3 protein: CATNAYATNEKLFF. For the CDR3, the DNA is TGTGCCACAAACGCCTATGCAACTAATGAAAAACTGTTTTTT.

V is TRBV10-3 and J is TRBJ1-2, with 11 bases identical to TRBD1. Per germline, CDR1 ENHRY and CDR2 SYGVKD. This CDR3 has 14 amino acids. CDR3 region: CSSRSGTGGDGYTF. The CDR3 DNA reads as TGTTCCAGCAGATCCGGGACAGGGGGTGACGGCTACACCTTC.

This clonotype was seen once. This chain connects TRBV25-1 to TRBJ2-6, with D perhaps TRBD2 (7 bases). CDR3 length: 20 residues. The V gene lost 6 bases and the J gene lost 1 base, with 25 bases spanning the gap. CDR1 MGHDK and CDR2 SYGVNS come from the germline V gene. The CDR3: CASSQDPGRGFQSGANVLTF. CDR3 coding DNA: TGTGCCAGCAGCCAAGACCCAGGGAGGGGGTTTCAGTCTGGGGCCAACGTCCTGACTTTC.

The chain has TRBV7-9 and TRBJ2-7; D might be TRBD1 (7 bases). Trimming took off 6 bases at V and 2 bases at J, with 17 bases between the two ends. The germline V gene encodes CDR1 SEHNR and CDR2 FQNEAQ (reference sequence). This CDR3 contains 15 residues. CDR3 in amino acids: CASSLNPRGAYEQYF. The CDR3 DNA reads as TGTGCCAGCAGTTTAAACCCCAGGGGGGCCTACGAGCAGTACTTC.

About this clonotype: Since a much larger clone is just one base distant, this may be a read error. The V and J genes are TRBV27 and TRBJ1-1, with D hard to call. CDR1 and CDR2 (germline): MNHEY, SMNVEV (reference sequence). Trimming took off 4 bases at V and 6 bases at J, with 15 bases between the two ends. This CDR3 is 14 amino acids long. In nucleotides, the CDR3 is TGTGCCAGCAGTTACTCGAACCGTGGGGCTGAAGCTTTCTTT. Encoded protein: CASSYSNRGAEAFF.

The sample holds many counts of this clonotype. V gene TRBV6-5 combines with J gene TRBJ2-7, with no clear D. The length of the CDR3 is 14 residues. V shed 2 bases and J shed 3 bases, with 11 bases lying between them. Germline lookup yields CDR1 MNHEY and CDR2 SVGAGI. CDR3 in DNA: TGTGCCAGCAGTTACGGCGCAGCCAACTACGAGCAGTACTTC. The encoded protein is CASSYGAANYEQYF.

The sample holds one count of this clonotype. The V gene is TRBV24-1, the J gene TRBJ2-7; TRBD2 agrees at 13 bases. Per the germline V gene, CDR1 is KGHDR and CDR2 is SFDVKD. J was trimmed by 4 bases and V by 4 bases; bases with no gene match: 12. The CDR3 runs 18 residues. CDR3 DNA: TGTGCCACCAGTGACCCCGGGACTAGCGGGGTAAGAAGGTACGAGCAGTACTTC. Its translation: CATSDPGTSGVRRYEQYF.

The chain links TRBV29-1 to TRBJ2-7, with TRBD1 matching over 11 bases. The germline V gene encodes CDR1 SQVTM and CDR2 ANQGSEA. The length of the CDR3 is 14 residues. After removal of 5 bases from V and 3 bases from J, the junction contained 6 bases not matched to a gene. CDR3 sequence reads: CSVRTGTGGYEQYF. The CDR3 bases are TGCAGCGTTCGGACCGGGACAGGGGGCTACGAGCAGTACTTC.

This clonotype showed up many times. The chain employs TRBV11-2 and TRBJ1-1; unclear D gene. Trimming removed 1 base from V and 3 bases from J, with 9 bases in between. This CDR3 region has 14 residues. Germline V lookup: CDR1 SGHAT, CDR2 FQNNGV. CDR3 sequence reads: CASSLGQVDTEAFF. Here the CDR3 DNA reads TGTGCCAGCAGCTTAGGGCAGGTTGACACTGAAGCTTTCTTT.

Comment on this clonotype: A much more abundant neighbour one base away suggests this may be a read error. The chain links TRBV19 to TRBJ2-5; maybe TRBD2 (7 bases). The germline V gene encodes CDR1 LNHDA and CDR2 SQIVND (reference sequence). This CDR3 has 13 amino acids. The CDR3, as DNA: TGTGCCAGTAGCGGGGGGCTCCAAGAGACCCAGTGCTTC. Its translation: CASSGGLQETQCF.

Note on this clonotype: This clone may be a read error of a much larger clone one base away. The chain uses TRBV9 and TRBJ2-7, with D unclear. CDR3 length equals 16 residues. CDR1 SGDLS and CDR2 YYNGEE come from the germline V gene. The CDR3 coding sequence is TGTGCCAGCAGCGTAGGCCCAGACCCGAGCTCCTACGAGCAGTGCTTC. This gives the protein CASSVGPDPSSYEQCF. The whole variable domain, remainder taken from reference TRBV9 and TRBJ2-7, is DSGVTQTPKHLITATGQRVTLRCSPRSGDLSVYWYQQSLDQGLQFLIQYYNGEERAKGNILERFSAQQFPDLHSELNLSSLELGDSALYFCASSVGPDPSSYEQCFGPGTRLTVT.

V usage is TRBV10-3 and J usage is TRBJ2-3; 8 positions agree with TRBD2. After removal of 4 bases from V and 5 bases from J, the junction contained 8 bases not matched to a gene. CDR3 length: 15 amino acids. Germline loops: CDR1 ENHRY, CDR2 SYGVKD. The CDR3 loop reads CAISVAGGVEDTQYF. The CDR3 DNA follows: TGTGCCATCAGTGTGGCGGGAGGAGTCGAAGATACGCAGTATTTT.